This record covers a single T cell receptor (beta chain). This sample was taken from a study of blood T cell repertoires in COVID-19. In the study overall: Samples came from the United States, Italy and Spain, spanning acute and convalescent COVID-19.

As originally analysed: It was from reference gene primer amplification that nucleated cell counts were estimated. Using immunoSEQ multiplex PCR, the repertoire was profiled, and TCRdb retains in-frame clones only, with some absent. The D gene and trimming were derived from the DNA, and the V and J assignments and clone size from that table. The sample consists of under 500,000 clones, around nine tenths of them appearing once. Recruits, aged about 18 to 100 years, lived in 20 to 30 US areas. The CDR3 sequence is 19 residues long. The germline gives CDR1 LGHNT, CDR2 FRNRAP. Trimming cost V 0 bases and J 1 base, with 21 bases left between them.

Specimen: PBMCs or T cells enriched from blood (not recorded which). The chain is built from TRBV12-5 and TRBJ1-2, with TRBD1 as a possible D gene (5 bases). The source is a woman under 30 with acute COVID-19. The CDR3 here is CASGLVLGPRTPFNYGYTF. The CDR3 DNA is TGTGCTAGTGGTTTGGTATTAGGTCCCAGGACACCATTTAACTATGGCTACACCTTC. The entire variable domain, with the rest obtained from reference TRBV12-5 and TRBJ1-2, is as follows: DARVTQTPRHKVTEMGQEVTMRCQPILGHNTVFWYRQTMMQGLELLAYFRNRAPLDDSGMPKDRFSAEMPDATLATLKIQPSEPRDSAVYFCASGLVLGPRTPFNYGYTFGSGTRLTVV.